This passage covers 27 T cell receptor beta chains from one sample sequenced in a study of shared clonotypes between healthy human individuals. Profiling relied on immunoSEQ multiplex PCR, and the TCRdb table lists in-frame clones only, not all of them. The sample records fewer than 350,000 clones, around 87% being singletons. The sample taken for sequencing was memory CD8+ T cells sorted from blood. The subset denotes: CD45RO+ cells pooled with CCR7-negative TemRA cells. The receptors come from a man younger than 35 in good health.

The chain is built from TRBV27 and TRBJ1-5; D is perhaps TRBD1 (6 bases). V was pared by 5 bases and J by 4 bases, with 6 bases between. CDR1 and CDR2 (germline): MNHEY, SMNVEV (reference sequence). This CDR3 has 12 amino acids. As DNA, the CDR3 is TGTGCCAGCAGTAGGGGGAATCAGCCCCAGCATTTT. It encodes CASSRGNQPQHF.

A single count supports this clone. This chain joins TRBV10-2 and TRBJ2-1; TRBD2 is a possible D gene (6 bases). The CDR3 length is 16 residues. The V and J ends lost 6 bases and 7 bases respectively, with 22 bases between them. Germline assignment: CDR1 WSHSY and CDR2 SAAADI. CDR3 coding DNA: TGCGCCAGCAGGGAATCGGGAGCGGGCGATCCGAATGAGCAGTTCTTC. Its translation: CASRESGAGDPNEQFF.

In this sample, this clone turned up a few times. The chain joins TRBV7-9 to TRBJ1-6; 7 nucleotides line up with TRBD1. The CDR3 sequence is 15 residues long. V lost 4 bases to trimming and J lost 3 bases; unmatched junction nucleotides: 3. Germline-derived CDR1 and CDR2 are SEHNR and FQNEAQ (reference sequence). The CDR3 nucleotides read TGTGCCAGCAGCTCAACAGGGGTCTATAATTCACCCCTCCACTTT. Its protein product is CASSSTGVYNSPLHF.

This clone was seen a single time. The chain links TRBV4-1 to TRBJ1-2; tentatively, D is TRBD1 (5 bases). With 0 bases removed from V and 3 bases from J, the gap between germline ends came to 17 bases. Germline lookup yields CDR1 MGHRA and CDR2 YSYEKL. The CDR3 contains 17 residues. The CDR3 DNA follows: TGCGCCAGCAGCCAAGATTCAGGGCTCGCTCCCTACTATGGCTACACCTTC. Translating it yields CASSQDSGLAPYYGYTF.

The genes are TRBV7-9 and TRBJ1-4, with no clear D. Germline loops: CDR1 SEHNR, CDR2 FQNEAQ (reference sequence). V lost 0 bases and J 5 bases, leaving 13 bases between the germline ends. The CDR3 runs to 16 residues. CDR3 protein: CASSLAGYGDNEKLFF. The CDR3 nucleotides read TGTGCCAGCAGCTTAGCGGGTTACGGAGACAATGAAAAACTGTTTTTT.

This sequence joins TRBV14 and TRBJ2-3; no firm D call. The V gene's germline CDR1 is SGHDN and CDR2 FVKESK. V gave up 2 bases and J gave up 6 bases, with 9 bases separating them. The CDR3 runs 13 residues. Written as DNA, the CDR3 is TGTGCCAGCAGCCAATTATCCTACGATACGCAGTATTTT. The encoded protein is CASSQLSYDTQYF.

This clone has only one observation. This chain connects TRBV7-8 to TRBJ1-2, with D possibly matching TRBD1 (5 bases). The CDR3 loop spans 15 amino acids. The V and J ends lost 5 bases and 4 bases respectively, with 17 bases between them. Germline loops: CDR1 SGHVS, CDR2 FQNEAQ. CDR3 coding DNA: TGTGCCAGCAGCGAAACCGTCAGGGACTTCTATGGCTACACCTTC. Translation: CASSETVRDFYGYTF.

The chain is built from TRBV4-1 and TRBJ1-3; the D is unclear. Germline CDR1 MGHRA, CDR2 YSYEKL. The V gene lost 0 bases and the J gene lost 5 bases, with 2 bases spanning the gap. The CDR3 length is 12 residues. Written as DNA, the CDR3 is TGCGCCAGCAGCCAAGATCGAAACACCATATATTTT. This translates into CASSQDRNTIYF.

The gene calls are TRBV4-1 and TRBJ2-3; D might be TRBD1 (6 bases). The V gene's germline CDR1 is MGHRA and CDR2 YSYEKL. V lost 3 bases to trimming and J lost 0 bases, with 10 bases between them. The CDR3 has 15 residues. CDR3 in DNA: TGCGCCAGCAGCCAGCAGGGGTCTAGCACAGATACGCAGTATTTT. Translation: CASSQQGSSTDTQYF.

This clone was detected a few times. The chain links TRBV5-5 to TRBJ1-5, with D perhaps matching TRBD1 (5 bases). This CDR3 has 15 amino acids. Trimming pared 6 bases from V and 0 bases from J, leaving 13 bases between. Germline V gene sequence: CDR1 SGHKS, CDR2 YYEKEE (reference sequence). The CDR3 loop reads CASTPEGNSNQPQHF. The CDR3 nucleotides read TGTGCCAGCACACCGGAGGGGAATAGCAATCAGCCCCAGCATTTT. The whole variable domain, remainder taken from reference TRBV5-5 and TRBJ1-5, is DAGVTQSPTHLIKTRGQQVTLRCSPISGHKSVSWYQQVLGQGPQFIFQYYEKEERGRGNFPDRFSARQFPNYSSELNVNALLLGDSALYLCASTPEGNSNQPQHFGDGTRLSIL.

The gene calls are TRBV11-2 and TRBJ2-7; tentatively, D is TRBD1 (5 bases). The CDR3 runs to 15 residues. The V gene's germline CDR1 is SGHAT and CDR2 FQNNGV. V was cut by 1 base and J by 4 bases, with 14 bases left in between. The CDR3 loop reads CASSLAGSGAYEQYF. The CDR3 DNA sequence: TGTGCCAGCAGCTTAGCGGGCAGTGGGGCATACGAGCAGTACTTC.

This rearrangement joins TRBV30 to TRBJ1-1; D is unresolved. Per the germline V gene, CDR1 is GTSNPN and CDR2 is SVGIG (reference sequence). The CDR3 runs to 16 residues. With 2 bases removed from V and 0 bases from J, the gap between germline ends came to 16 bases. The CDR3 protein is CAWSRPGEGVNTEAFF. The DNA for the CDR3 is TGTGCCTGGAGTAGGCCCGGGGAGGGTGTGAACACTGAAGCTTTCTTT.

V gene TRBV4-1 combines with J gene TRBJ2-7; 12 nucleotides match TRBD1. This CDR3 comprises 17 residues. V trimming: 3 bases; J trimming: 2 bases; junction bases outside the gene matches: 8. Germline V gives CDR1 MGHRA, CDR2 YSYEKL. CDR3 amino acids: CASSQVVGTGGTYEQYF. The CDR3 DNA sequence: TGCGCCAGCAGCCAGGTAGTAGGGACAGGGGGCACCTACGAGCAGTACTTC.

Only one count was recorded for this clone. The chain uses TRBV6-1 and TRBJ2-4, with TRBD1 matching over 10 bases. The V gene's germline CDR1 is MNHNS and CDR2 SASEGT. V gave up 9 bases and J gave up 6 bases; unmatched junction bases: 11. The CDR3 length is 15 residues. CDR3: CASVSGTGDLNIQYF. The DNA of the CDR3 is TGTGCCAGTGTCTCCGGGACAGGGGATTTAAACATTCAGTACTTC.

This sequence joins TRBV4-1 and TRBJ2-1, with D maybe TRBD2 (5 bases). Germline lookup yields CDR1 MGHRA and CDR2 YSYEKL. V lost 4 bases, J lost 4 bases, and 11 bases lay in between. The CDR3 extends over 14 amino acids. CDR3 bases: TGCGCCAGCAGCCCTGGGCGGGTGTACAATGAGCAGTTCTTC. The encoded protein is CASSPGRVYNEQFF.

The chain recombines TRBV19 with TRBJ1-2; perhaps TRBD1 as D (5 bases). V was trimmed by 5 bases and J by 3 bases, leaving 13 bases between them. This CDR3 comprises 14 residues. From germline, CDR1 is LNHDA and CDR2 SQIVND (reference sequence). The CDR3 is CASSLQGRDYGYTF. CDR3 DNA: TGTGCCAGTAGTCTTCAGGGTAGGGACTATGGCTACACCTTC.

This clone appeared once. This chain joins TRBV7-9 and TRBJ1-6, with D unresolved. V was pared by 5 bases and J by 7 bases, with 27 bases between. The CDR3 spans 19 residues. Looked up from germline, CDR1 is SEHNR and CDR2 is FQNEAQ (reference sequence). The CDR3: CASSTRVGERFRGNSPLHF. The CDR3 DNA is TGTGCCAGCAGCACTCGGGTCGGGGAGAGGTTTCGAGGCAATTCACCCCTCCACTTT. Supplemented by reference TRBV7-9 and TRBJ1-6, the full variable domain reads DTGVSQNPRHKITKRGQNVTFRCDPISEHNRLYWYRQTLGQGPEFLTYFQNEAQLEKSRLLSDRFSAERPKGSFSTLEIQRTEQGDSAMYLCASSTRVGERFRGNSPLHFGNGTRLTVT.

This chain joins TRBV11-2 and TRBJ2-1, with 8 bases matching TRBD1. Germline trimming cut 5 bases from V and 5 bases from J; bases unmatched to any gene: 2. CDR1 and CDR2 from the germline V gene are SGHAT and FQNNGV. The CDR3 totals 13 residues. In nucleotides, the CDR3 is TGTGCCAGCAGCGGACAGGGACACAATGAGCAGTTCTTC. It codes for CASSGQGHNEQFF.

The chain couples TRBV5-6 to TRBJ1-1; tentative D call: TRBD1 (6 bases). CDR1 is SGHDT and CDR2 is YYEEEE in the germline V gene. V was pared by 4 bases and J by 6 bases, with 16 bases between. This CDR3 comprises 14 residues. CDR3 sequence (DNA): TGTGCCAGCAGCCCCGGGCAGGGGATACCTGAAGCTTTCTTT. Protein: CASSPGQGIPEAFF.

The rearrangement links TRBV6-4 to TRBJ2-3; tentatively, D is TRBD1 or TRBD2 (5 bases each). CDR1 MRHNA and CDR2 SNTAGT come from the germline V gene. V dropped 2 bases and J dropped 9 bases, with 9 bases sitting between them. This CDR3 has 12 amino acids. CDR3 nucleotides: TGTGCCAGCAGTGACCAGAGGGGCACGCAGTATTTT. As protein: CASSDQRGTQYF.

This sequence joins TRBV7-9 and TRBJ2-5; D possibly matches TRBD1 or TRBD2 (6 bases each). This CDR3 has 13 residues. Germline assignment: CDR1 SEHNR and CDR2 FQNEAQ (reference sequence). Trimming pared 1 base from V and 7 bases from J, leaving 10 bases between. The CDR3 DNA is TGTGCCAGCAGCTTAGGGGGGGCCTGGACCCAGTACTTC. Protein sequence: CASSLGGAWTQYF.

Points on this clone: This same CDR3 is encoded by further DNA sequences in the sample. This chain connects TRBV9 to TRBJ1-2, with a tentative D call TRBD1 (5 bases). CDR3 size: 14 residues. V lost 0 bases, J lost 2 bases, and 8 bases lay in between. The V gene's germline CDR1 is SGDLS and CDR2 YYNGEE. In DNA, the CDR3 is TGTGCCAGCAGCGTAGCTGGGGGGAACTATGGCTACACCTTC. Translated: CASSVAGGNYGYTF.

The V gene is TRBV5-6, the J gene TRBJ2-7; 8 nucleotides match TRBD2. The V gene's germline CDR1 is SGHDT and CDR2 YYEEEE. The V and J ends lost 3 bases and 3 bases, in that order; junction bases with no gene match: 8. The CDR3 runs to 15 residues. Here the CDR3 DNA reads TGTGCCAGCAGCTCCCTAGCGGGCCTGTACTACGAGCAGTACTTC. Its protein is CASSSLAGLYYEQYF.

The rearrangement links TRBV9 to TRBJ2-3; D is uncertain. Trimming left V 0 bases short and J 3 bases short, with 8 bases between. This CDR3 is 14 amino acids long. Germline assignment: CDR1 SGDLS and CDR2 YYNGEE. The CDR3 is CASSVDRPTDTQYF. The CDR3 nucleotides read TGTGCCAGCAGCGTAGATCGACCGACAGATACGCAGTATTTT. Full variable domain (missing parts from reference TRBV9 and TRBJ2-3): DSGVTQTPKHLITATGQRVTLRCSPRSGDLSVYWYQQSLDQGLQFLIQYYNGEERAKGNILERFSAQQFPDLHSELNLSSLELGDSALYFCASSVDRPTDTQYFGPGTRLTVL.

The chain couples TRBV7-9 to TRBJ2-1; the D gene is possibly TRBD1 (6 bases). This CDR3 is 14 amino acids long. Trimming pared 4 bases from V and 7 bases from J, leaving 14 bases between. Per germline, CDR1 SEHNR and CDR2 FQNEAQ (reference sequence). The CDR3 spells CASSSTGSENEQFF. CDR3 nucleotides: TGTGCCAGCAGCTCGACAGGTTCGGAAAATGAGCAGTTCTTC.

This chain uses TRBV5-1 with TRBJ2-7, with 8 bases matching TRBD1. The CDR3 covers 17 residues. J was trimmed by 0 bases and V by 6 bases; bases with no gene match: 14. CDR1 is SGHRS, CDR2 YFSETQ, per germline. The CDR3 reads CASTKSRQGASSYEQYF. CDR3 nucleotide sequence: TGCGCCAGCACCAAATCCCGGCAGGGGGCGAGCTCCTACGAGCAGTACTTC.

J is TRBJ1-2 and V is TRBV10-1; D is uncertain. V was shortened by 5 bases and J by 2 bases, with 9 bases between the two germline ends. Germline V gene data show CDR1 as WNHNN and CDR2 as SYGVQD (reference sequence). This CDR3 spans 13 amino acids. The CDR3 DNA is TGCGCCAGCAGTACTGGACTCAACTATGGCTACACCTTC. Translation gives CASSTGLNYGYTF.